These 6 T cell receptor beta chains were sequenced from one sample in a study of shared clonotypes between healthy human individuals. This table comes from immunoSEQ multiplex PCR, and its TCRdb copy is limited to in-frame clones, with some not included. The sample holds about 600,000 clones, approximately 97% seen once. Sequenced sample: naive CD4+ T cells sorted from blood. Specified subset: CD45RA+ positively selected. All receptors derive from a young woman in good health.

The J gene is TRBJ1-1, the V gene TRBV10-3; D possibly corresponds to TRBD1 (5 bases). V was clipped by 4 bases and J by 5 bases, with 14 bases between them. Germline CDR1 reads ENHRY; CDR2 reads SYGVKD. CDR3 length: 14 amino acids. CDR3 protein: CAISGGEGWTEAFF. Here the CDR3 DNA reads TGTGCCATCAGTGGCGGGGAGGGGTGGACTGAAGCTTTCTTT.

The V call is TRBV5-1, the J call TRBJ2-2, with D unclear. V shed 4 bases and J shed 0 bases, with 7 bases lying between them. The CDR3 length is 14 residues. The germline gives CDR1 SGHRS, CDR2 YFSETQ. The CDR3 DNA is TGCGCCAGCAGCGACACCGCGAACACCGGGGAGCTGTTTTTT. Translation gives CASSDTANTGELFF.

V and J are TRBV28 and TRBJ1-2; TRBD1 might be the D (6 bases). The CDR3 spans 18 residues. The V end lost 3 bases, the J end lost 0 bases, and 20 bases lay between the germline ends. Germline V gene sequence: CDR1 MDHEN, CDR2 SYDVKM. As DNA, the CDR3 is TGTGCCAGCAGTTTCCTTTCGGGACACTCCACCGCTAACTATGGCTACACCTTC. Amino acid sequence: CASSFLSGHSTANYGYTF.

This chain uses TRBV11-2 with TRBJ1-1; D perhaps matches TRBD1 (5 bases). Trimming removed 5 bases from V and 7 bases from J, with 14 bases in between. This CDR3 is built from 13 residues. Germline V gene lookup returns CDR1 SGHAT and CDR2 FQNNGV. The CDR3 DNA sequence: TGTGCCAGCAGCCCACGGCCCGGGGGTGAAGCTTTCTTT. Translation gives CASSPRPGGEAFF.

This chain links TRBV30 with TRBJ2-3, with 9 bases identical to TRBD2. This CDR3 has 13 residues. The trim removed 1 base at V and 9 bases at J, leaving 5 bases unmatched. Looked up from germline, CDR1 is GTSNPN and CDR2 is SVGIG (reference sequence). CDR3 DNA sequence: TGTGCCTGGAGTGCTAGCGGGATTAGAACGCAGTATTTT. This translates into CAWSASGIRTQYF.

This clone is a singleton in its sample. The chain uses TRBV7-3 and TRBJ2-2; 10 nucleotides align to TRBD1. Germline V gene data show CDR1 as SGHTA and CDR2 as FQGTGA. CDR3 size: 15 residues. J gave up 3 bases and V 8 bases, and 6 bases lay outside the gene matches. The CDR3 coding sequence is TGTGCCAGCGCATCCGGGACAGGGGACACCGGGGAGCTGTTTTTT. Its protein product is CASASGTGDTGELFF.